These 22 T cell receptor beta chains originate from one sample sequenced in a study of blood T cells in healthy people across ages. PCR was performed a second time for about 7 to 12 cycles using a sample-barcoded 5' primer and a J-beta primer mix. TCRdb recomputed calls from the 5' RACE reads with MiXCR, one row per CDR3 protein. The table includes around 990,000 distinct CDR3 sequences, around 25% detected once. These data also featured in a second study, about T cells of mothers and their children.

Sequencing was performed on blood. The receptors derive from a girl aged 2 to 9 in good health.

This clonotype was seen more than once but under ten times. The CDR3 DNA is TGTGCCAACGCGATAGGGATAGAGCTGTTTTTT. Protein: CANAIGIELFF. The chain has TRBV12-3 or TRBV12-4 and TRBJ2-2; no definite D call. Trimming cost V 10 bases and J 11 bases, with 14 bases left between them. This CDR3 contains 11 residues.

V gene TRBV6-1 combines with J gene TRBJ2-7; TRBD1 matches at 7 bases. Germline V lookup: CDR1 MNHNS, CDR2 SASEGT. The junction had 10 bases not matched to a gene; V was cut back by 8 bases and J by 3 bases. This CDR3 comprises 14 residues. CDR3 amino acids: CASHVRTGDYEQYF. For the CDR3, the DNA is TGTGCCAGCCACGTGAGGACAGGAGACTACGAGCAGTACTTC.

V usage is TRBV20-1 and J usage is TRBJ2-1; TRBD1 agrees at 7 bases. Per germline, CDR1 DFQATT and CDR2 SNEGSKA (reference sequence). The J segment lost 13 bases and the V segment lost 4 bases, leaving 7 bases of the junction unmatched. This CDR3 has 11 amino acids. CDR3 amino acids: CSATRQGFQFF. The DNA for the CDR3 is TGCAGTGCTACTCGACAGGGCTTTCAGTTCTTC.

The rearrangement joins TRBV20-1 to TRBJ2-1; D may correspond to TRBD1 or TRBD2 (6 bases each). This CDR3 has 17 amino acids. V shed 3 bases and J shed 0 bases, with 18 bases lying between them. From germline, CDR1 is DFQATT and CDR2 SNEGSKA (reference sequence). The CDR3 reads CSARPTRRGTSYNEQFF. CDR3 DNA: TGCAGTGCTAGGCCCACTCGGAGGGGGACCTCCTACAATGAGCAGTTCTTC.

The chain carries TRBV5-1 and TRBJ2-5; no clear D. The DNA end is a closer match to TRBJ2-7, so the J assignment may be wrong. The length of the CDR3 is 14 residues. In germline, CDR1 is SGHRS, CDR2 YFSETQ. CDR3 region: CASSLDPRPYEQYF. The CDR3 DNA follows: TGCGCCAGCAGCCTGGACCCTCGACCCTACGAGCAGTACTTC.

V gene TRBV12-3 or TRBV12-4 combines with J gene TRBJ2-7, with unresolved D. The CDR3 covers 14 residues. The germline V and J ends were trimmed by 5 bases and 3 bases, with 14 bases remaining between them. The CDR3 region is CASSREVFLYEQYF. Here the CDR3 DNA reads TGTGCCAGCAGTCGAGAAGTATTCCTCTACGAGCAGTACTTC.

Concerning this clonotype: Germline is not matched at one junction end, which may reflect a read error. This chain links TRBV12-3 or TRBV12-4 with TRBJ1-2; D remains ambiguous. The CDR3 totals 14 residues. CDR3 bases: TGTGCCAGCAGTTTAGTTCGGGCGGATTATGACTACACCTTC. It encodes CASSLVRADYDYTF.

This sequence joins TRBV7-9 and TRBJ1-5; D is ambiguous. The CDR3 is 12 residues long. Germline V gene sequence: CDR1 SEHNR, CDR2 FQNEAQ (reference sequence). V was pared by 4 bases and J by 8 bases, with 9 bases between. The CDR3: CASSSGREPQHF. The CDR3 DNA sequence: TGTGCCAGCAGCTCCGGCCGGGAGCCCCAGCATTTT.

This clonotype has only a few counts. The rearrangement joins TRBV20-1 to TRBJ1-1; D is unclear. The length of the CDR3 is 12 residues. Trimming removed 2 bases at V and 7 bases at J, with 11 bases between. Per germline, CDR1 DFQATT and CDR2 SNEGSKA (reference sequence). The CDR3 DNA reads TGCAGTGCTAGATCTTACACCCTTGAAGCTTTCTTT. Translated: CSARSYTLEAFF.

The chain is built from TRBV4-2 and TRBJ2-5; 9 nucleotides align to TRBD1. The end of the DNA aligns better with TRBJ2-7, so the J call may be wrong. This CDR3 is built from 19 residues. CDR1 is LGHNA, CDR2 YNFKEQ, per germline. The CDR3 nucleotides read TGTGCCAGCAGCCCCCTACGACAGGGGGGGCCGACTAGGGAATACGAGCAGTACTTC. It encodes CASSPLRQGGPTREYEQYF.

This clonotype was observed a handful of times. This sequence joins TRBV29-1 and TRBJ1-1; unclear D gene. Trimming cost V 0 bases and J 1 base, with 12 bases left between them. The CDR3 has 15 amino acids. Per germline, CDR1 SQVTM and CDR2 ANQGSEA. CDR3 DNA: TGCAGCGTTGAAGATTTATGGAGCGAGAACACTGAAGCTTTCTTT. Translated: CSVEDLWSENTEAFF.

The chain joins TRBV14 to TRBJ1-1, with no clear D. The CDR3 length is 16 residues. CDR1 is SGHDN and CDR2 is FVKESK in the germline V gene. Trimming removed 1 base from V and 4 bases from J, with 16 bases in between. The CDR3 DNA reads TGTGCCAGCAGCCAAGCTATGCGGACCATGAGCACTGAAGCTTTCTTT. Its translation is CASSQAMRTMSTEAFF.

The rearrangement joins TRBV7-9 to TRBJ1-1; no reliable D call. The CDR3 contains 11 residues. Germline assignment: CDR1 SEHNR and CDR2 FQNEAQ (reference sequence). V was pared by 9 bases and J by 1 base, with 6 bases between. The CDR3 DNA is TGTGCCAGTTACCCGAACACTGAAGCTTTCTTT. Its translation is CASYPNTEAFF.

This sequence joins TRBV27 and TRBJ1-2; 7 positions match TRBD1. Germline V CDR1 and CDR2: MNHEY, SMNVEV (reference sequence). The CDR3 length is 17 residues. With 3 bases clipped from V and 6 bases from J, the junction kept 16 bases outside the gene matches. This CDR3 reads CASSLDPLSGQQDGYTF. The CDR3 nucleotides are TGTGCCAGCAGTTTGGACCCTCTCTCGGGACAGCAGGATGGCTACACCTTC.

V gene TRBV29-1 combines with J gene TRBJ1-2; a possible D gene is TRBD1 (5 bases). V gave up 3 bases and J gave up 6 bases, with 11 bases separating them. The germline CDR1 and CDR2 sequences are SQVTM and ANQGSEA. This CDR3 has 12 amino acids. CDR3 in amino acids: CSVEGDSNGYTF. CDR3 in DNA: TGCAGCGTTGAGGGTGACAGTAATGGCTACACCTTC.

This chain connects TRBV28 to TRBJ2-5, with 14 bases fitting TRBD2. TRBJ2-1 matches the DNA end more closely, so the J call is doubtful. CDR3 size: 18 residues. Germline CDR1 and CDR2: MDHEN and SYDVKM. The DNA of the CDR3 is TGTGCCAGCAGCCCTCCCAGGAGACTAGCGGGAGGGCCAAATGAGCAGTTCTTC. Translation gives CASSPPRRLAGGPNEQFF.

The chain employs TRBV13 and TRBJ2-3; D gene unclear. Germline assignment: CDR1 PRHDT and CDR2 FYEKMQ (reference sequence). There are 12 residues in the CDR3. With 5 bases removed from V and 7 bases from J, the gap between germline ends came to 10 bases. CDR3 DNA: TGTGCCAGCAGCGGGTCGGGTCATACGCAGTATTTT. This codes for CASSGSGHTQYF.

The V gene is TRBV7-8, the J gene TRBJ2-5; 8 nucleotides line up with TRBD2. V was clipped by 1 base and J by 2 bases; unmatched bases: 6. The CDR3 contains 16 residues. CDR1 is SGHVS, CDR2 FQNEAQ, per germline. The CDR3 nucleotides are TGTGCCAGCAGCTTAGGGGGACTAGTTACACAAGAGACCCAGTACTTC. It specifies CASSLGGLVTQETQYF.

This clonotype was observed a few times. This chain joins TRBV14 and TRBJ2-7; D perhaps matches TRBD1 (6 bases). The V gene's germline CDR1 is SGHDN and CDR2 FVKESK. The CDR3 is made up of 16 amino acids. V lost 4 bases, J lost 6 bases, and 22 bases lay in between. This chain's CDR3 is CASSPTTGIGPLEQYF. The CDR3 region has the DNA TGTGCCAGCAGCCCTACCACAGGGATCGGACCTCTCGAGCAGTACTTC.

This clonotype was picked up a small number of times. The chain employs TRBV7-6 and TRBJ2-5, with D possibly matching TRBD2 (6 bases). CDR3 length: 13 residues. Germline values: CDR1 SGHVS, CDR2 FNYEAQ. V shed 5 bases and J shed 5 bases, with 12 bases lying between them. CDR3 sequence reads: CASSTGTLETQYF. CDR3 in DNA: TGTGCCAGCAGCACCGGGACTTTGGAGACCCAGTACTTC.

The sample holds a few counts of this clonotype. V gene TRBV20-1 combines with J gene TRBJ1-5; D call uncertain. V lost 0 bases and J lost 0, with 9 bases in between. This CDR3 region has 15 residues. Germline-derived CDR1 and CDR2 are DFQATT and SNEGSKA (reference sequence). Here the CDR3 DNA reads TGCAGTGCTAGAGACTTGGGAAATAGCAATCAGCCCCAGCATTTT. As protein: CSARDLGNSNQPQHF.

This clonotype showed up just a few times. The V call is TRBV27, the J call TRBJ2-3; D unresolved. The germline V gene has CDR1 MNHEY and CDR2 SMNVEV (reference sequence). Trimming cost V 0 bases and J 2 bases, with 9 bases left between them. The CDR3 covers 15 residues. This chain's CDR3 is CASSLSGNPTDTQYF. The CDR3 coding sequence is TGTGCCAGCAGTTTATCTGGAAACCCCACAGATACGCAGTATTTT.